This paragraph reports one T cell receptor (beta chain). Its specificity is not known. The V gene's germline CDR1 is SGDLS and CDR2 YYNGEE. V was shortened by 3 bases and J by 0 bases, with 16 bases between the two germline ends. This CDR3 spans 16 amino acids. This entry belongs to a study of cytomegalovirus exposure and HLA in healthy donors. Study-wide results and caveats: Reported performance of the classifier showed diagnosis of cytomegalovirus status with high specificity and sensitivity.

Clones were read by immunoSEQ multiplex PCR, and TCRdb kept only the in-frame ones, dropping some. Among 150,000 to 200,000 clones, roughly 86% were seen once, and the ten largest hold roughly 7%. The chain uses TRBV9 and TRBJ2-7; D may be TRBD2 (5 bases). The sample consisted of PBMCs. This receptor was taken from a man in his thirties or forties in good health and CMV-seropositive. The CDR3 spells CASSGPGIYSSYEQYF. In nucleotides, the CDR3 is TGTGCCAGCAGCGGACCCGGGATTTACTCCTCCTACGAGCAGTACTTC.